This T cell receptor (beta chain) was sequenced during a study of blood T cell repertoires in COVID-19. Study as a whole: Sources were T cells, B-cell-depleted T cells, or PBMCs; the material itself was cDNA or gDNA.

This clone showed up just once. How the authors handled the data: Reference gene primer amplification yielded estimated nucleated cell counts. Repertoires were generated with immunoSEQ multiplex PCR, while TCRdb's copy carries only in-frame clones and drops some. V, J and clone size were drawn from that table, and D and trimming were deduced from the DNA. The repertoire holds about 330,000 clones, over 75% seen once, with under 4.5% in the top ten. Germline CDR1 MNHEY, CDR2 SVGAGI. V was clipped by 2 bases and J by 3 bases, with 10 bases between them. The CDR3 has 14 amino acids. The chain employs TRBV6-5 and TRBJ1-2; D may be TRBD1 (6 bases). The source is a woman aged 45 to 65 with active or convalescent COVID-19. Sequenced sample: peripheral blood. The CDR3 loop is CASSYAGADYGYTF. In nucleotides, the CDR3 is TGTGCCAGCAGTTACGCAGGGGCGGACTATGGCTACACCTTC.